This TCR beta chain was identified during a study of blood T cells in healthy people across ages. The CDR3 length is 20 residues. CDR1 is ENHRY, CDR2 SYGVKD, per germline. J lost 3 bases, V lost 4 bases, and 21 bases had no gene match. Notes on the study in general: Age brought a roughly linear fall in TCR beta diversity measured per million T cells.

Of note for this clonotype: Its target is unknown.

It was with a sample-barcoded 5' primer and a J-beta primer mix that a second PCR of about 6 to 12 cycles was run. Tags on each cDNA molecule came from a template-switch adaptor with 12 random nucleotides. TCRdb passed the 5' RACE reads through MiXCR, listing each CDR3 protein once. In the table there are 540,000 or so distinct CDR3 sequences, roughly 48% of which are singletons. The sequencing input was blood. This TCR derives from a man older than 75 in good health. The V gene is TRBV10-3, the J gene TRBJ2-3; TRBD2 matches 8 bases. CDR3 protein: CAISGADGLQRGGATDTQYF. The CDR3 bases are TGTGCCATCAGTGGGGCTGACGGGCTCCAACGGGGGGGCGCGACAGATACGCAGTATTTT.